This note documents a single T cell receptor beta chain sequence. Its antigen is undetermined. Ipilimumab-mediated CTLA-4 blockade plus focal radiation was given to patients having chemo-refractory metastatic non-small-cell lung cancer. Using immunoSEQ multiplex PCR, the repertoire was profiled, and TCRdb retains in-frame clones only, with some absent. The sample includes around 70,000 clones, around 87% of them seen just once. The CDR3 has 15 residues. V lost 2 bases to trimming and J lost 7 bases; unmatched junction nucleotides: 6. Per the germline V gene, CDR1 is SGHRS and CDR2 is YFSETQ. The sample belongs to a study of radiotherapy plus CTLA-4 blockade in lung cancer. Study-wide context: Of the patients, about 17% showed objective responses and about 29% attained disease control. Study outcomes and limitations: After treatment with radiotherapy plus ipilimumab, TCR clones that came from the tumor expanded in blood.

This clonotype was obtained from a human donor with non-small cell lung cancer that progressed on radiotherapy plus ipilimumab. Sequences were derived from peripheral blood, sampled from a patient treated with radiotherapy plus ipilimumab. The chain recombines TRBV5-1 with TRBJ2-1; 10 positions agree with TRBD2. The CDR3 DNA reads as TGCGCCAGCAGCTTCCTAGCGGGAGATGAAAATGAGCAGTTCTTC. Residues: CASSFLAGDENEQFF.